This TCR beta chain was documented in a study of immune evolution from preneoplasia to lung adenocarcinoma. General study points: T cell clonality was higher in KRAS-mutant than EGFR-mutant or wild-type nodules.

Germline V gene data show CDR1 as LGHNA and CDR2 as YNFKEQ. Trimming took 2 bases from V and 2 from J, leaving 10 bases between them. The CDR3 has 14 amino acids. Comments on this clone: The target antigen is unknown.

Sequenced by immunoSEQ multiplex PCR; TCRdb stores in-frame clones only, minus some. The repertoire holds several thousand clones, with approximately 86% as singletons. Resections took place in Japan or China from about 2014 to 2017. Sequenced input: FFPE invasive lung adenocarcinoma tissue. This receptor was identified in a person between 50 and 60 years old with lung adenocarcinoma. The chain is built from TRBV4-2 and TRBJ2-7; possibly TRBD1 for D (6 bases). The CDR3 region has the DNA TGTGCCAGCAGCCAAAGACAGGAGCCCTACGAGCAGTACTTC. Protein product: CASSQRQEPYEQYF.